The 15 T cell receptor beta chains in this list originate from one sample, sequenced in a study of OX40 agonist ivuxolimab in advanced cancers. The data were produced by immunoSEQ multiplex PCR, yet TCRdb's version contains in-frame clones alone and is incomplete. The sample includes roughly 20,000 clones, around 83% of them seen just once. The sample in question was CD4+ or CD8+ T cells sorted from blood, obtained in a trial of the OX40 agonist ivuxolimab. The receptors come from an adult with an advanced solid tumor such as melanoma, head and neck, liver or kidney cancer.

V gene TRBV6-1 combines with J gene TRBJ2-2; D possibly corresponds to TRBD2 (6 bases). Germline V gene lookup returns CDR1 MNHNS and CDR2 SASEGT. The CDR3 length is 17 residues. Trimming removed 4 bases from V and 5 bases from J, with 20 bases in between. In nucleotides, the CDR3 is TGTGCCAGCAGTGTGCGGGACTCAGAATCTGTGACCGGGGAGCTGTTTTTT. It is translated as CASSVRDSESVTGELFF.

This chain connects TRBV11-3 to TRBJ2-4, with D possibly being TRBD1 or TRBD2 (5 bases each). From germline, CDR1 is SGHNT and CDR2 YENEEA. The CDR3 is made up of 16 amino acids. The V end was cut by 4 bases, the J end by 10 bases, with 23 bases between. CDR3: CASSSSHGAAQGIQYF. Here the CDR3 DNA reads TGTGCCAGCAGCTCTTCACACGGGGCTGCGCAGGGTATTCAGTACTTC. Full variable domain (remainder filled in from reference TRBV11-3 and TRBJ2-4): EAGVVQSPRYKIIEKKQPVAFWCNPISGHNTLYWYLQNLGQGPELLIRYENEEAVDDSQLPKDRFSAERLKGVDSTLKIQPAELGDSAVYLCASSSSHGAAQGIQYFGAGTRLSVL.

This chain connects TRBV11-2 to TRBJ2-1; tentatively, D is TRBD2 (6 bases). Germline V gene lookup returns CDR1 SGHAT and CDR2 FQNNGV. The CDR3 has 17 residues. With 1 base removed from V and 0 bases from J, the gap between germline ends came to 13 bases. The CDR3 loop reads CASSLVRAGSSYNEQFF. CDR3 in DNA: TGTGCCAGCAGCTTAGTACGCGCGGGAAGCTCCTACAATGAGCAGTTCTTC. Drawing the rest from reference TRBV11-2 and TRBJ2-1, the complete variable domain is EAGVAQSPRYKIIEKRQSVAFWCNPISGHATLYWYQQILGQGPKLLIQFQNNGVVDDSQLPKDRFSAERLKGVDSTLKIQPAKLEDSAVYLCASSLVRAGSSYNEQFFGPGTRLTVL.

The rearrangement links TRBV4-1 to TRBJ2-3, with 7 bases that match TRBD1. V was pared by 8 bases and J by 3 bases, with 5 bases of the junction left unmatched. The CDR3 totals 13 residues. From germline, CDR1 is MGHRA and CDR2 YSYEKL. Here the CDR3 DNA reads TGCGCCAGCGATGACAGGGTAACAGATACGCAGTATTTT. Residues: CASDDRVTDTQYF.

V usage is TRBV21-1 and J usage is TRBJ2-7; the D call of TRBD1 is as the table states it, not checked on the DNA. TRBV21-1 is a pseudogene locus. The CDR3 is 17 residues long. This chain's CDR3 is CASSPPRGQQLSYEQYF. Here the CDR3 DNA reads TGTGCCAGCAGCCCCCCTAGGGGACAGCAACTTTCCTACGAGCAGTACTTC.

This chain uses TRBV13 with TRBJ2-1; TRBD2 matches at 10 bases. J lost 4 bases, V lost 2 bases, and 8 bases had no gene match. Germline loops: CDR1 PRHDT, CDR2 FYEKMQ (reference sequence). The CDR3 has 17 residues. In DNA form, the CDR3 reads TGTGCCAGCAGCTTATTCCCTTCAGCGGGAGGGTACAATGAGCAGTTCTTC. It is translated as CASSLFPSAGGYNEQFF.

The chain combines TRBV11-2 with TRBJ1-3; D unresolved. Trimming removed 3 bases from V and 4 bases from J, with 4 bases in between. CDR1 SGHAT and CDR2 FQNNGV come from the germline V gene. The CDR3 runs 12 residues. The CDR3 loop reads CASSFLGNTIYF. The CDR3 bases are TGTGCCAGCAGCTTTCTGGGAAACACCATATATTTT.

This chain uses TRBV25-1 with TRBJ2-7, with 13 bases aligning to TRBD2. CDR1 is MGHDK, CDR2 SYGVNS, per germline. CDR3 length equals 17 residues. The V segment lost 1 base and the J segment 6 bases; nucleotides outside the gene matches: 9. The CDR3 loop is CASSESGLAGTPIEQYF. CDR3 nucleotides: TGTGCCAGCAGTGAATCGGGACTAGCGGGAACCCCGATCGAGCAGTACTTC.

The V and J genes are TRBV5-1 and TRBJ2-1, with 7 nucleotides matching TRBD1. The ends lost 0 bases at V and 8 bases at J; junction bases unmatched: 5. CDR1 is SGHRS, CDR2 YFSETQ, per germline. The CDR3 contains 14 residues. CDR3 protein: CASSLEGARDEQFF. The CDR3 bases are TGCGCCAGCAGCTTGGAGGGGGCGAGGGATGAGCAGTTCTTC. The whole variable domain, filled in from reference TRBV5-1 and TRBJ2-1, reads KAGVTQTPRYLIKTRGQQVTLSCSPISGHRSVSWYQQTPGQGLQFLFEYFSETQRNKGNFPGRFSGRQFSNSRSEMNVSTLELGDSALYLCASSLEGARDEQFFGPGTRLTVL.

This clone was seen a single time. This sequence joins TRBV6-1 and TRBJ2-7, with 7 bases matching TRBD1. Germline V gene sequence: CDR1 MNHNS, CDR2 SASEGT. V trimming: 6 bases; J trimming: 5 bases; junction bases outside the gene matches: 7. This CDR3 is built from 13 residues. DNA of the CDR3: TGTGCCAGCAGCATGACAGGGCTAAACGAGCAGTACTTC. Translating gives CASSMTGLNEQYF.

The rearrangement uses TRBV28 and TRBJ2-7; 7 bases map to TRBD2. Losses at the gene ends were 1 base for V and 7 bases for J; bases not matched to a gene: 7. Looked up from germline, CDR1 is MDHEN and CDR2 is SYDVKM. The CDR3 spans 14 residues. The CDR3 spells CASSLSLALREQYF. For the CDR3, the DNA is TGTGCCAGCAGTTTATCACTAGCGCTGAGGGAGCAGTACTTC.

The chain recombines TRBV4-1 with TRBJ2-2; D might be TRBD1 (6 bases). The CDR3 has 16 residues. Germline V CDR1 and CDR2: MGHRA, YSYEKL. V dropped 4 bases and J dropped 1 base, with 13 bases sitting between them. This CDR3 reads CASSPRVTGNTGELFF. CDR3 in DNA: TGCGCCAGCAGCCCTCGTGTGACAGGGAACACCGGGGAGCTGTTTTTT.

The chain employs TRBV7-2 and TRBJ1-2; D possibly corresponds to TRBD1 (6 bases). This CDR3 has 14 residues. V lost 5 bases, J lost 1 base, and 11 bases lay in between. Germline CDR1 reads SGHTA; CDR2 reads FQGNSA. Here the CDR3 DNA reads TGTGCCAGCAGCGCCGACAGGAATAACTATGGCTACACCTTC. Translated: CASSADRNNYGYTF.

The rearrangement joins TRBV15 to TRBJ1-1; 7 positions match TRBD1. Germline V gene data show CDR1 as LNHNV and CDR2 as YYDKDF (reference sequence). The J segment lost 5 bases and the V segment lost 5 bases, leaving 17 bases of the junction unmatched. The CDR3 totals 17 residues. The DNA of the CDR3 is TGTGCCACCAGCGACAGGGCAACCTTTAGCGGATTGACTGAAGCTTTCTTT. Translated: CATSDRATFSGLTEAFF.

The V call is TRBV7-8, the J call TRBJ2-7; 10 positions agree with TRBD2. The CDR3 sequence is 14 residues long. Germline V gene sequence: CDR1 SGHVS, CDR2 FQNEAQ. J gave up 4 bases and V 7 bases, and 7 bases lay outside the gene matches. Written as DNA, the CDR3 is TGTGCCAGCACCCCACCGGGACTAGCGTACGAGCAGTACTTC. Translation gives CASTPPGLAYEQYF. The variable domain in full, with the rest retrieved from reference TRBV7-8 and TRBJ2-7, is GAGVSQSPRYKVAKRGQDVALRCDPISGHVSLFWYQQALGQGPEFLTYFQNEAQLDKSGLPSDRFFAERPEGSVSTLKIQRTQQEDSAVYLCASTPPGLAYEQYFGPGTRLTVT.